The 8 T cell receptor beta chains listed next were all sequenced from one sample in a study of T cell changes during pregnancy in multiple sclerosis. Assay used: immunoSEQ multiplex PCR; TCRdb lists only in-frame clones, some missing. The sample lists 40,000 to 55,000 clones, 80% to 95% occurring once. The input for sequencing was CD4+ T cells from peripheral blood mononuclear cells, taken after pregnancy. The receptors come from a female donor in good health, enrolled as a control in a pregnancy study.

Comments on this clone: Mismatch with germline at one junction end may stem from a read error. The chain recombines TRBV7-7 with TRBJ2-7; TRBD1 aligns across 11 bases. Germline assignment: CDR1 SSHAT and CDR2 FNYEAQ (reference sequence). This CDR3 contains 15 residues. Here the CDR3 reads CASSLGTGGYYEQYF. The CDR3 DNA sequence: TGTGCTAGCAGCTTAGGGACAGGGGGTTATTACGAGCAGTACTTC.

CDR3 in DNA: TGTGCCAGCAGTCCCCCAGGCTCTGGCTACACCTTC. As protein: CASSPPGSGYTF. The chain recombines TRBV5-4 with TRBJ1-2; D is undetermined. Trimming removed 5 bases from V and 7 bases from J, with 12 bases in between. CDR3 length: 12 residues. From germline, CDR1 is SGHNT and CDR2 YYREEE (reference sequence).

J is TRBJ2-1 and V is TRBV27; no clear D gene. Germline V gene lookup returns CDR1 MNHEY and CDR2 SMNVEV (reference sequence). V was trimmed by 6 bases and J by 7 bases, leaving 4 bases between them. There are 10 residues in the CDR3. The DNA for the CDR3 is TGTGCCAGCAGCCCTAATGAGCAGTTCTTC. Protein: CASSPNEQFF.

The gene calls are TRBV28 and TRBJ1-2; D is possibly TRBD1 (6 bases). Germline CDR1 reads MDHEN; CDR2 reads SYDVKM. Deletions cut 5 bases from V and 7 bases from J, with 17 bases between. The CDR3 is 14 amino acids. CDR3 sequence reads: CASSPITGFGGYTF. As DNA, the CDR3 is TGTGCCAGCAGTCCAATTACAGGGTTTGGTGGCTACACCTTC.

The DNA for the CDR3 is TGCGCCAGCAGCCAAGGGCTAGCGGGAAGAGAGCAGTTCTTC. Protein: CASSQGLAGREQFF. This chain connects TRBV4-1 to TRBJ2-1, with TRBD2 matching over 9 bases. V was clipped by 1 base and J by 10 bases; unmatched bases: 5. The CDR3 extends over 14 amino acids. Germline V lookup: CDR1 MGHRA, CDR2 YSYEKL.

This clone appeared a single time. This chain links TRBV5-6 with TRBJ1-2, with 9 bases matching TRBD1. The CDR3 contains 14 residues. Trimming cost V 0 bases and J 4 bases; bases outside gene matches: 1. Per germline, CDR1 SGHDT and CDR2 YYEEEE. The chain's CDR3 is CASSLDRGLYGYTF. The CDR3 coding sequence is TGTGCCAGCAGCTTGGACAGGGGGCTCTATGGCTACACCTTC.

The chain links TRBV9 to TRBJ1-2; 11 bases are shared with TRBD1. Germline V gives CDR1 SGDLS, CDR2 YYNGEE. The CDR3 covers 16 residues. After removal of 0 bases from V and 5 bases from J, the junction contained 6 bases not matched to a gene. In nucleotides, the CDR3 is TGTGCCAGCAGCGTAGGAGGGACAGGGGGGAAGTATGGCTACACCTTC. Translating it yields CASSVGGTGGKYGYTF.

The CDR3 spells CASSLQETEAFF. As DNA, the CDR3 is TGTGCCAGCAGTTTACAGGAAACTGAAGCTTTCTTT. This rearrangement joins TRBV28 to TRBJ1-1; D not resolved. CDR1 and CDR2 (germline): MDHEN, SYDVKM. The germline V and J ends were trimmed by 2 bases and 5 bases, with 6 bases remaining between them. The CDR3 is 12 residues long.